This entry describes one TCR beta chain. Its antigen target is currently unknown. Base qualities were left out, and no much larger clone turns up one base away. TCRbeta CDR3 regions were amplified from genomic DNA using the immunoSEQ Assay, a bias-controlled multiplex PCR. In the authors' own workflow: The number of nucleated cells in each sample was estimated by amplification of reference gene primers within the assay. To quantify the absolute abundance of each unique TCRbeta CDR3 rearrangement, sequence reads were collapsed and filtered. For each sample, productive Simpson clonality was calculated by taking the square root of Simpson's diversity index across productive rearrangements. TCRdb retrieved this table from immuneACCESS and kept in-frame rearrangements only. Not all clones are present; in checked studies, unresolved V genes account for under half, and no reason is known for the remainder. That table furnishes V, J and clone size, whereas the DNA furnished D and trimming. This sample has over 250,000 clones in its table, and 65% to 90% of those were observed once. Less than 6.5% of the sample goes to the ten largest clones.

The source of the sample is a study of blood T cell repertoires in COVID-19 (dated by TCRdb to the early 2020s). Looking at the study overall: Collaborator samples came from the United States, Italy and Spain and covered acute and convalescent phases of COVID-19. The prospective study material was composed of cDNA or gDNA derived from T cells, B-cell-depleted T cells, or PBMCs. Subjects who had been exposed to COVID-19, were actively infected with it, or had recovered from it provided the deeply sampled blood TCRbeta repertoires that made up the dataset. The repertoires were made available in a free public database intended to serve as a resource for research on the immune response to SARS-CoV-2. The samples were drawn from two sources: the first 160 participants of the ongoing ImmuneRACE study, and 1,200 or so subjects contributed by 6 global collaborators. The sample metadata nearly always contained a de-identified subject ID, COVID-19 status, age in years and sex. Where available, HLA class I and class II types were obtained from metadata supplied by the sample provider rather than from assay-based typing.

The collaborating institutions used their own protocols to collect whole blood in K2EDTA tubes. For TCRbeta analysis, collaborator samples were shipped as frozen whole blood, as isolated PBMCs, or as DNA extracted from either sample type. General findings and caveats noted by the study authors: The quantity of clinical and demographic metadata differed by source and by participant and was supplied without curation.

V loses 0 bases of germline sequence and J loses 2 bases, and the interval between the two ends is 18 bases. From the cysteine through the phenylalanine, the CDR3 covers 17 amino acids. Only the CDR3 region is kept as DNA, spanning 51 bases read in frame from base 1. Sequences SGHRS (CDR1) and YFSETQ (CDR2) are obtained from the germline V gene. Sample: peripheral blood. This TCR came from a man aged 50-59 years with active or convalescent COVID-19. The V and J segments used are TRBV5-1 and TRBJ2-7, with no confidently assigned D gene. The DNA reads TGCGCCAGCAGCTTGGCGCCAGACACCAGAAATACCTACGAGCAGTACTTC. Translated, this is CASSLAPDTRNTYEQYF.